This T cell receptor beta chain was retrieved from a study of PD-1 blockade in classical Hodgkin lymphoma. Relapse was seen in all patients after autologous stem cell transplantation, and brentuximab vedotin exposure was variable. Complete response, partial response or progressive disease were the best responses. Generated by immunoSEQ multiplex PCR, the TCRdb table keeps only in-frame clones and is missing some. The sample contains about 97,000 clones, 80% to 85% of which appear only once. To note about this clone: What it binds is unknown.

Broader study findings: Prior to therapy, complete responders displayed diversity much like that of newly diagnosed patients. The study reported lower baseline TCR diversity in newly diagnosed patients than in healthy donors.

The origin of this receptor is a human donor with classical Hodgkin lymphoma. The starting material was peripheral blood mononuclear cells (PBMCs), obtained at baseline.

The CDR3 loop reads CASSLQQVGGETQYF. The CDR3 nucleotides are TGTGCCAGCAGCTTACAGCAGGTGGGGGGAGAGACCCAGTACTTC. The rearrangement joins TRBV7-2 to TRBJ2-5; TRBD2 might be the D (6 bases). V shed 2 bases and J shed 4 bases, with 14 bases lying between them. The V gene's germline CDR1 is SGHTA and CDR2 FQGNSA. The CDR3 loop spans 15 amino acids. The entire variable domain, with the rest obtained from reference TRBV7-2 and TRBJ2-5, is as follows: GAGVSQSPSNKVTEKGKDVELRCDPISGHTALYWYRQSLGQGLEFLIYFQGNSAPDKSGLPSDRFSAERTGGSVSTLTIQRTQQEDSAVYLCASSLQQVGGETQYFGPGTRLLVL.